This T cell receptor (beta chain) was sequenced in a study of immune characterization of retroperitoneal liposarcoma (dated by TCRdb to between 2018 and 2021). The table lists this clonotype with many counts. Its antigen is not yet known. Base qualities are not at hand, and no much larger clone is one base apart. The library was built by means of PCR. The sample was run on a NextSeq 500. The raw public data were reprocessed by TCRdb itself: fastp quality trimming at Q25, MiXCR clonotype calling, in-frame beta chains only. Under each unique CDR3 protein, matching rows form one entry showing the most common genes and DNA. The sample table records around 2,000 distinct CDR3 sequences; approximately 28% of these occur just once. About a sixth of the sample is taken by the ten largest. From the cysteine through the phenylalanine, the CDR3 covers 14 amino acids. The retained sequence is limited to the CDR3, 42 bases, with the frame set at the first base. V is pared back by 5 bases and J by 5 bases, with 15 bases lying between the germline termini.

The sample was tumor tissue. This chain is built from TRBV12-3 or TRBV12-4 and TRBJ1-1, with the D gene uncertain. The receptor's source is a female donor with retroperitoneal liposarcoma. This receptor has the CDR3 CASSAGPLGTEAFF. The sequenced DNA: TGTGCCAGCAGTGCTGGACCGCTAGGTACTGAAGCTTTCTTT.